This T cell receptor beta chain was profiled in a study of cytomegalovirus exposure and HLA in healthy donors. Primers included in the PCR were 60 Vbeta and 13 Jbeta primers. The repertoire was sequenced with immunoSEQ multiplex PCR; TCRdb's copy has only in-frame clones and lacks some. Of approximately 99,000 clones listed, 65% to 85% are singletons. The CDR3 is 15 amino acids. The ends lost 10 bases at V and 5 bases at J; junction bases unmatched: 9. Germline V gene data show CDR1 as LNHDA and CDR2 as SQIVND (reference sequence). Sequencing input: PBMCs. The TCR sequence derives from a man aged 40-50 years in good health and CMV-seropositive. The chain recombines TRBV19 with TRBJ2-2, with TRBD1 matching over 11 bases. In DNA form, the CDR3 reads TGTGCCACCTCATGGGGGACAGGGGGAACCGGGGAGCTGTTTTTT. As protein: CATSWGTGGTGELFF.